A selection of T cell receptor beta chains follows, all from one sample in a study of T cell responses to AZD1222 COVID-19 vaccine. The data were produced by immunoSEQ multiplex PCR, yet TCRdb's version contains in-frame clones alone and is incomplete. The sample records 80,000 to 90,000 clones, about 92% being singletons. Sequenced material: peripheral blood, taken on day 0 of AZD1222 vaccination. These receptors were obtained from an adult in good health. The CDR3 runs from the conserved cysteine through the conserved F or W.

v_gene,j_gene,CDR3aa
TRBV4-1,TRBJ2-5,CASSQARGRGEETQYF
TRBV19,TRBJ2-7,CASSIGRGSEQYF
TRBV7-9,TRBJ1-4,CASSLYTTNEKLFF
TRBV27,TRBJ2-2,CASSQTVLGSGELFF
TRBV30,TRBJ2-3,CAWSVGAGVGTDTQYF
TRBV18,TRBJ2-5,CASSPVIKETQYF
TRBV4-3,TRBJ2-7,CASSQDLRYEQYF
TRBV4-3,TRBJ2-7,CASSQDYSGVSYEQYF
TRBV18,TRBJ1-4,CASSPPQGQIPGKLFF
TRBV2,TRBJ2-5,CASSPIETQYF
TRBV3-1/TRBV3-2,TRBJ2-3,CASSPGLAGGPTDTQYF
TRBV2,TRBJ2-7,CASVTSGYEQYF
TRBV19,TRBJ2-7,CASSPGLALYEQYF
TRBV9,TRBJ2-7,CASSHNPGTGLYEQYF
TRBV6-6,TRBJ2-5,CASSYSTGEATQYF
TRBV7-8,TRBJ2-1,CASSVPGQGVNNEQFF
TRBV7-9,TRBJ2-7,CASSSGTSGRKPYEQYF
TRBV15,TRBJ1-2,CATSETGSANYGYTF
TRBV10-3,TRBJ2-2,CATGLAVHAGELFF
TRBV4-1,TRBJ2-1,CASSQLAFGSYNEQFF
TRBV5-1,TRBJ2-7,CASSLAGHSYEQYF
TRBV19,TRBJ2-2,CASTLDGVNTGELFF
TRBV3-1/TRBV3-2,TRBJ1-1,CASSHRGTEAFF
TRBV10-2,TRBJ2-7,CASSGQVGYEQYF
TRBV19,TRBJ1-1,CASTPQADGTEAFF
TRBV30,TRBJ2-7,CAWTLSYEQYF
TRBV10-1,TRBJ1-4,CASSPGHYEEKLFF
TRBV18,TRBJ2-2,CASSPGFTNTGELFF
TRBV29-1,TRBJ1-6,CSPLGGTDNSPLHF
TRBV6-5,TRBJ2-4,CASSYSKGLAKNIQYF
TRBV6-5,TRBJ1-2,CASSYQGCYTF
TRBV11-3,TRBJ2-3,CASSQTGTRTDTQYF
TRBV11-3,TRBJ2-1,CASSARLDNYNEQFF
TRBV5-1,TRBJ2-5,CASSLGMGLAEETQYF
TRBV7-8,TRBJ1-3,CASSPGYGDSGNTIYF
TRBV2,TRBJ2-7,CASTQGTGNEQYF